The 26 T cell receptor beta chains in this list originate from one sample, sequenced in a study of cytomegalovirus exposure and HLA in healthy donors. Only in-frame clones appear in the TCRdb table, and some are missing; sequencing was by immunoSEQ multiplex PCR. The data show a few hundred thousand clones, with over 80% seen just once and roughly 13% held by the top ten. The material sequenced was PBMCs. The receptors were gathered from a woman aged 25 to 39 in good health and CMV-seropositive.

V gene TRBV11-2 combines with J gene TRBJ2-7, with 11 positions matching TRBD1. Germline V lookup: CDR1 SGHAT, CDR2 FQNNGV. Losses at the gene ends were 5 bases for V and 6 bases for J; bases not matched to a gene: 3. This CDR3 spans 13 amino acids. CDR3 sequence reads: CASSLGTGGEQYF. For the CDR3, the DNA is TGTGCCAGCAGCCTTGGGACAGGGGGCGAGCAGTACTTC.

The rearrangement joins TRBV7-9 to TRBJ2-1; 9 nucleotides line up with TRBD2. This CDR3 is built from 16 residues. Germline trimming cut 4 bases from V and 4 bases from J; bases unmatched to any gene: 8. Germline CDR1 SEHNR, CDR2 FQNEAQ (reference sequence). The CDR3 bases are TGTGCCAGCAGCTATTTAGCGGGGGCAAGGTACAATGAGCAGTTCTTC. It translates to CASSYLAGARYNEQFF.

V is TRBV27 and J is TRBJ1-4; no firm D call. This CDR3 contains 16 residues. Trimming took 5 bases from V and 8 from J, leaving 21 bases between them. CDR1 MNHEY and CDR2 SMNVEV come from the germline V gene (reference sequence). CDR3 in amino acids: CASSQSRTLLDEKLFF. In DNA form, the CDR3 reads TGTGCCAGCAGTCAATCTCGGACTCTCCTCGACGAAAAACTGTTTTTT. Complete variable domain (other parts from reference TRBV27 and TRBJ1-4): EAQVTQNPRYLITVTGKKLTVTCSQNMNHEYMSWYRQDPGLGLRQIYYSMNVEVTDKGDVPEGYKVSRKEKRNFPLILESPSPNQTSLYFCASSQSRTLLDEKLFFGSGTQLSVL.

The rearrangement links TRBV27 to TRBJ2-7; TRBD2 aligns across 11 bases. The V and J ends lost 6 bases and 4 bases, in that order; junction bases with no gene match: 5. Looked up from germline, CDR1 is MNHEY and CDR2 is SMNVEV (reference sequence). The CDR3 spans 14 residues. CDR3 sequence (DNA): TGTGCCAGCAGCGCTAGCGGGAGGCGGTACGAGCAGTACTTC. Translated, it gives CASSASGRRYEQYF.

The CDR3 reads CASSSLRNEQFF. For the CDR3, the DNA is TGTGCCAGCAGTTCCCTCCGCAATGAGCAGTTCTTC. The chain uses TRBV6-6 and TRBJ2-1; D is unclear. This CDR3 is 12 amino acids long. From germline, CDR1 is MNHNY and CDR2 SVGAGI (reference sequence). V shed 4 bases and J shed 6 bases, with 7 bases lying between them.

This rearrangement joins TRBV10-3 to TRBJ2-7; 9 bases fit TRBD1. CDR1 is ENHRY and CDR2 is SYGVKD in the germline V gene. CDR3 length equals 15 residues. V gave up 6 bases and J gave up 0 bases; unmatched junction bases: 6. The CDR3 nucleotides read TGTGCCATCAGGGTGGACAGGGGCAGCTCCTACGAGCAGTACTTC. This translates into CAIRVDRGSSYEQYF.

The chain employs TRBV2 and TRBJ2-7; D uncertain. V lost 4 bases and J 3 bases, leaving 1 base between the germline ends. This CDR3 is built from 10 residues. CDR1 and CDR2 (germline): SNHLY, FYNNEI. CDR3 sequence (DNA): TGTGCCAGCAGTGTCTACGAGCAGTACTTC. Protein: CASSVYEQYF.

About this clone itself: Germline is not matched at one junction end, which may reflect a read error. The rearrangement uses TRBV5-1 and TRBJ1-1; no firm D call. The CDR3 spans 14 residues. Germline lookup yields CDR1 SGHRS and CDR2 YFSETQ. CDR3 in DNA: TGCGCCAGCAGCTTGGCAGGCCAGAACGCTGAAGCTTTCTTT. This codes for CASSLAGQNAEAFF.

Here the CDR3 reads CASSPRGSQANYGYTF. The CDR3 coding sequence is TGTGCCAGCAGCCCGAGAGGGTCCCAAGCTAACTATGGCTACACCTTC. The genes are TRBV7-3 and TRBJ1-2; D call uncertain. Per germline, CDR1 SGHTA and CDR2 FQGTGA. The CDR3 length is 16 residues. The germline V and J ends were trimmed by 5 bases and 0 bases, with 16 bases remaining between them.

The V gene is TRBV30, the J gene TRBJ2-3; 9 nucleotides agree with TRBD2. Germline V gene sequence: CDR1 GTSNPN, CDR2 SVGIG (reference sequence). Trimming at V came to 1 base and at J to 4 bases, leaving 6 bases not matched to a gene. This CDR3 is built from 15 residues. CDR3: CAWSASSGTADTQYF. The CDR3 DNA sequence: TGTGCCTGGAGTGCTTCTAGCGGGACCGCAGATACGCAGTATTTT.

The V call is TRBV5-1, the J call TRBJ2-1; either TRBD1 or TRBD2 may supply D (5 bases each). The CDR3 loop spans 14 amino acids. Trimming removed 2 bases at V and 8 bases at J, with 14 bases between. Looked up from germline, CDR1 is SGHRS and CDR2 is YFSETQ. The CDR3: CASSLGRELHEQFF. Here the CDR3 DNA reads TGCGCCAGCAGCTTAGGCAGGGAGTTACATGAGCAGTTCTTC.

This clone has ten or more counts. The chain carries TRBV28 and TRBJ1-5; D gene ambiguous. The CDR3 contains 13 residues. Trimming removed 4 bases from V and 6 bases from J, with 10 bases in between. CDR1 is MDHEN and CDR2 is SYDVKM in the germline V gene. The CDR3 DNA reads TGTGCCAGCAGTTACGCTCCCAGTCAGCCCCAGCATTTT. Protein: CASSYAPSQPQHF. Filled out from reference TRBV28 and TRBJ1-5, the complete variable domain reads DVKVTQSSRYLVKRTGEKVFLECVQDMDHENMFWYRQDPGLGLRLIYFSYDVKMKEKGDIPEGYSVSREKKERFSLILESASTNQTSMYLCASSYAPSQPQHFGDGTRLSIL.

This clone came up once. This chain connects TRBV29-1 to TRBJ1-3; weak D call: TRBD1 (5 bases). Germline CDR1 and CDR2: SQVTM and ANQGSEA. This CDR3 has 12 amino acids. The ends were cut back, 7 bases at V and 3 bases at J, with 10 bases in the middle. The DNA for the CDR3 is TGCAGCGCCGGGGCAATTGGAAACACCATATATTTT. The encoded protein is CSAGAIGNTIYF.

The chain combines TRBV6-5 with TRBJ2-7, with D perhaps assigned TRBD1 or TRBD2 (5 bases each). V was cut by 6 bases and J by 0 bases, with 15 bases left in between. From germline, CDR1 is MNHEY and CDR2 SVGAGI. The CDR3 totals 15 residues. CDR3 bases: TGTGCCAGCAGCCACCCAGGGAGACCCTCCTACGAGCAGTACTTC. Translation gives CASSHPGRPSYEQYF.

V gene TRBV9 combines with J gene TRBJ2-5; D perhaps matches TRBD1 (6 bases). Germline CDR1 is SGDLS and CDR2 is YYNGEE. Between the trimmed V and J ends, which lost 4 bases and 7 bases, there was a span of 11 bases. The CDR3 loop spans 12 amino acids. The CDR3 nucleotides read TGTGCCAGCAGCTCATCCAGGGGGACCCAGTACTTC. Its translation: CASSSSRGTQYF.

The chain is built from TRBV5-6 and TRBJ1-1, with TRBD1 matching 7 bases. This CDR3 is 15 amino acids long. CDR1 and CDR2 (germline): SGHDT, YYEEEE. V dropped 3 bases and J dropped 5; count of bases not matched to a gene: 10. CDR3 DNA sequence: TGTGCCAGCAGCTACGAACAGGGGTGGGGGACTGAAGCTTTCTTT. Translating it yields CASSYEQGWGTEAFF.

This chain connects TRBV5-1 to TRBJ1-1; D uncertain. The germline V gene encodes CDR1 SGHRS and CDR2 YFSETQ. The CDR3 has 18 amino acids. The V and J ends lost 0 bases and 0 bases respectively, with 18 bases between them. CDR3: CASSLETPGSYMNTEAFF. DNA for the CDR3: TGCGCCAGCAGCTTGGAGACCCCGGGGTCCTATATGAACACTGAAGCTTTCTTT. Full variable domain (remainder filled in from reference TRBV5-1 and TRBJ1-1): KAGVTQTPRYLIKTRGQQVTLSCSPISGHRSVSWYQQTPGQGLQFLFEYFSETQRNKGNFPGRFSGRQFSNSRSEMNVSTLELGDSALYLCASSLETPGSYMNTEAFFGQGTRLTVV.

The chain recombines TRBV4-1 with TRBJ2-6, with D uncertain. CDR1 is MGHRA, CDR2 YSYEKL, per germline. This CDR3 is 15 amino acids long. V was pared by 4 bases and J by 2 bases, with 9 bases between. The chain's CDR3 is CASSPTPPGANVLTF. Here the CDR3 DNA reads TGCGCCAGCAGCCCTACCCCACCTGGGGCCAACGTCCTGACTTTC.

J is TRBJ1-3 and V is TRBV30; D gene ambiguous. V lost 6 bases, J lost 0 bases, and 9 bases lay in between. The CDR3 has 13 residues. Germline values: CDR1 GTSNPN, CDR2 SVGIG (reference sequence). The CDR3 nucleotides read TGTGCCTGTTTAAAAGACTCTGGAAACACCATATATTTT. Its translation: CACLKDSGNTIYF.

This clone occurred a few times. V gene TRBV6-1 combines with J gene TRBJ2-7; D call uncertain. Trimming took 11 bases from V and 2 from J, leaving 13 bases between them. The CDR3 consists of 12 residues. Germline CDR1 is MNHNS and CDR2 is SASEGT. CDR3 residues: CAVESPAYEQYF. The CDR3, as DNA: TGTGCCGTAGAGAGTCCGGCCTACGAGCAGTACTTC.

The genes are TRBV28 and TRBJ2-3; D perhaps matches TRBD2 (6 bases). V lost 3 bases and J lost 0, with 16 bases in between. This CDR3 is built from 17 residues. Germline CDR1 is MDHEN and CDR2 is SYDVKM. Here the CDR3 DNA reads TGTGCCAGCAGTTTTCAGTTTAGCGGTGCTAGCACAGATACGCAGTATTTT. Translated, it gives CASSFQFSGASTDTQYF.

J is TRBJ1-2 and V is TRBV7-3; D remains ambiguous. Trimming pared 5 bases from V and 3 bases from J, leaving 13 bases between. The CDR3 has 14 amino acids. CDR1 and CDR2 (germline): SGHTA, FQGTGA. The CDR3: CASSPTGGYYGYTF. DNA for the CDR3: TGTGCCAGCAGCCCCACTGGAGGGTACTATGGCTACACCTTC. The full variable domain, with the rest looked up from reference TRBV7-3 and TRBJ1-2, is GAGVSQTPSNKVTEKGKYVELRCDPISGHTALYWYRQSLGQGPEFLIYFQGTGAADDSGLPNDRFFAVRPEGSVSTLKIQRTERGDSAVYLCASSPTGGYYGYTFGSGTRLTVV.

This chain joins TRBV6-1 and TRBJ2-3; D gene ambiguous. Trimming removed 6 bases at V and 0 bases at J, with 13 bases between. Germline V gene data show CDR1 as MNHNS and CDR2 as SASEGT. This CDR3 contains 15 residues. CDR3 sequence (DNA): TGTGCCAGCAGCCTCTCAATGGTTAGCACAGATACGCAGTATTTT. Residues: CASSLSMVSTDTQYF.

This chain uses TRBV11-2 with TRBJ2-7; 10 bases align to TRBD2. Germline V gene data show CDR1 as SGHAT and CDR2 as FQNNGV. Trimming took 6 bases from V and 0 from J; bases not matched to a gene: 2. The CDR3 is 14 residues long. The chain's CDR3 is CASRRLAGSYEQYF. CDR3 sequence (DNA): TGTGCCAGCAGACGACTAGCGGGCTCCTACGAGCAGTACTTC.

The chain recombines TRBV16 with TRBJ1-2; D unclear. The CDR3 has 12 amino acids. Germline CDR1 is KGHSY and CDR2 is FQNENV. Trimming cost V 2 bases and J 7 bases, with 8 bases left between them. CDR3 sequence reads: CASSQGDAGYTF. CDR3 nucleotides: TGTGCCAGCAGCCAAGGGGATGCTGGCTACACCTTC.

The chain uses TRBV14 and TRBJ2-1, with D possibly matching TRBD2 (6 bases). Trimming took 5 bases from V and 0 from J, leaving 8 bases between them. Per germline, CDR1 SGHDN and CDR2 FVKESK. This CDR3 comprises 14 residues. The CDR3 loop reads CASSRRGSYNEQFF. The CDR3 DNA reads TGTGCCAGCAGCAGGCGGGGCTCCTACAATGAGCAGTTCTTC.